This T cell receptor (beta chain) was sequenced in a study of cytomegalovirus exposure and HLA in healthy donors. About this clone: Its antigen is still unknown.

Findings and limits, study-wide: Diagnosis of cytomegalovirus status made by the classifier reportedly showed high specificity and sensitivity.

The CDR3 sequence is 14 residues long. Germline CDR1 reads MNHEY; CDR2 reads SMNVEV (reference sequence). V shed 5 bases, J shed 5 bases, and the junction held 8 bases outside the gene matches. PCR used 60 Vbeta primers and 13 Jbeta primers. The data were produced by immunoSEQ multiplex PCR, yet TCRdb's version contains in-frame clones alone and is incomplete. The sample includes fewer than 250,000 clones, around 79% of them seen just once. The TCR comes from a male donor in good health and CMV-seropositive. This chain uses TRBV27 with TRBJ2-5; TRBD1 matches at 7 bases. Source material: PBMCs. The DNA of the CDR3 is TGTGCCAGCAGTCCCACAGGGGCTGGCGAGACCCAGTACTTC. This gives the protein CASSPTGAGETQYF.